The 16 T cell receptor beta chains listed next were all sequenced from one sample in a study of T cell responses to AZD1222 COVID-19 vaccine. Clones were read by immunoSEQ multiplex PCR, and TCRdb kept only the in-frame ones, dropping some. The data hold some 83,000 clones, with about nine tenths observed a single time. The source was peripheral blood, collected 28 days after the second AZD1222 dose. The receptors come from an adult who received the AZD1222 COVID-19 vaccine.

CDR3 DNA sequence: TGTGCCAGCAGCGTAGGATCTGGGACTAGGGCCACAGATACGCAGTATTTT. Protein sequence: CASSVGSGTRATDTQYF. The rearrangement links TRBV9 to TRBJ2-3; 8 positions match TRBD2. This CDR3 has 17 residues. V shed 0 bases and J 2 bases; nucleotides not matched to a gene: 8. From germline, CDR1 is SGDLS and CDR2 YYNGEE.

This clone appeared once. CDR3 nucleotides: TGCACCAGCAGCCGCCCGACTGGGGGCTCCTACGAGCAGTACTTC. Protein product: CTSSRPTGGSYEQYF. The rearrangement links TRBV1 to TRBJ2-7. TRBV1 counts as a pseudogene. This CDR3 comprises 15 residues.

The chain employs TRBV7-2 and TRBJ1-5; the D gene is possibly TRBD1 (5 bases). Trimming took 3 bases from V and 5 from J, leaving 8 bases between them. Germline V gene sequence: CDR1 SGHTA, CDR2 FQGNSA. This CDR3 has 13 amino acids. CDR3 residues: CASSFSGYQPQHF. The CDR3 bases are TGTGCCAGCAGCTTTTCAGGGTATCAGCCCCAGCATTTT.

This chain uses TRBV19 with TRBJ1-1; D is possibly TRBD1 (5 bases). V lost 3 bases to trimming and J lost 3 bases, with 8 bases between them. The CDR3 is 13 residues long. Germline values: CDR1 LNHDA, CDR2 SQIVND (reference sequence). CDR3 sequence: CASSILRDTEAFF. The CDR3, as DNA: TGTGCCAGTAGTATCCTCAGGGACACTGAAGCTTTCTTT.

This clone was recorded once. J is TRBJ1-3 and V is TRBV6-1; a weak D match, TRBD1 (5 bases). Trimming removed 4 bases from V and 1 base from J, with 14 bases in between. CDR3 size: 16 residues. Germline V gives CDR1 MNHNS, CDR2 SASEGT. CDR3 DNA sequence: TGTGCCAGCAGTGCCCAAGGAGGGGCTTCTGGAAACACCATATATTTT. Translated: CASSAQGGASGNTIYF.

As to this clone: Within the sample, other DNA sequences also encode this same CDR3. J is TRBJ1-5 and V is TRBV5-1, with no clear D. The length of the CDR3 is 14 residues. The germline V gene has CDR1 SGHRS and CDR2 YFSETQ. V lost 4 bases and J 4 bases, leaving 12 bases between the germline ends. DNA of the CDR3: TGCGCCAGCAGCCTGGGCGGTGGTAATCAGCCCCAGCATTTT. The encoded protein is CASSLGGGNQPQHF.

The chain is built from TRBV5-1 and TRBJ1-1; 8 bases map to TRBD1. J lost 2 bases, V lost 5 bases, and 5 bases had no gene match. CDR1 is SGHRS, CDR2 YFSETQ, per germline. The CDR3 is 14 amino acids. The CDR3 region has the DNA TGCGCCAGCAGGACAGGGGCCCGAAACACTGAAGCTTTCTTT. It translates to CASRTGARNTEAFF.

The chain links TRBV3-1 (or the pseudogene TRBV3-2) to TRBJ1-6; TRBD1 is a possible D gene (5 bases). Trimming cost V 4 bases and J 7 bases, with 17 bases left between them. CDR1 and CDR2 (germline): LGHDT, YNNKEL (reference sequence). The CDR3 totals 16 residues. As DNA, the CDR3 is TGTGCCAGCAGCCCCGACTCCCGGAGGGGCAATTCACCCCTCCACTTT. Its translation is CASSPDSRRGNSPLHF.

This rearrangement joins TRBV5-8 to TRBJ1-2; 9 bases match TRBD1. After removal of 3 bases from V and 0 bases from J, the junction contained 0 bases not matched to a gene. CDR1 and CDR2 (germline): SGHTS, YDEGEE. This CDR3 spans 14 amino acids. In nucleotides, the CDR3 is TGTGCCAGCAGCTGGGACAGGGCTAACTATGGCTACACCTTC. Translated, it gives CASSWDRANYGYTF.

The chain carries TRBV5-1 and TRBJ2-1, with D perhaps TRBD1 or TRBD2 (5 bases each). Germline V lookup: CDR1 SGHRS, CDR2 YFSETQ. The V and J ends lost 0 bases and 9 bases respectively, with 25 bases between them. The CDR3 has 18 residues. CDR3 in amino acids: CASSLGGVGRSGSREQFF. CDR3 DNA sequence: TGCGCCAGCAGCTTGGGGGGTGTGGGGCGCAGTGGGAGCCGTGAGCAGTTCTTC.

The rearrangement uses TRBV5-1 and TRBJ1-1; D is ambiguous. Germline values: CDR1 SGHRS, CDR2 YFSETQ. Between the trimmed V and J ends, which lost 4 bases and 2 bases, there was a span of 15 bases. The CDR3 is made up of 15 amino acids. The CDR3 reads CASSRGGYINTEAFF. CDR3 bases: TGCGCCAGCAGCAGAGGCGGATACATTAACACTGAAGCTTTCTTT.

The chain is built from TRBV7-6 and TRBJ1-1, with 9 bases lining up with TRBD1. Germline values: CDR1 SGHVS, CDR2 FNYEAQ. The CDR3 is 14 residues long. Unmatched junction bases numbered 4, after V lost 7 bases and J lost 1 base. CDR3 sequence reads: CASTMGQGNTEAFF. The CDR3 DNA is TGTGCCAGCACCATGGGACAGGGGAACACTGAAGCTTTCTTT.

This chain joins TRBV4-2 and TRBJ2-2; D perhaps matches TRBD1 (5 bases). There are 15 residues in the CDR3. Trimming removed 1 base at V and 5 bases at J, with 11 bases between. Germline assignment: CDR1 LGHNA and CDR2 YNFKEQ. Here the CDR3 reads CASSQVSRVTGELFF. In DNA, the CDR3 is TGTGCCAGCAGCCAAGTCAGCAGGGTGACCGGGGAGCTGTTTTTT.

This clone was found once. This rearrangement joins TRBV5-6 to TRBJ1-6, with 7 nucleotides matching TRBD1. The CDR3 is 16 residues long. Germline CDR1 reads SGHDT; CDR2 reads YYEEEE. With 4 bases clipped from V and 5 bases from J, the junction kept 9 bases outside the gene matches. Here the CDR3 reads CASSAMDRPNNSPLHF. The CDR3 DNA follows: TGTGCCAGCAGCGCGATGGACAGGCCGAATAATTCACCCCTCCACTTT.

Points on this clone: The CDR3 carries no conserved terminal phenylalanine or tryptophan, so it likely arises from a read error. It is unclear where the CDR3 begins or ends on the DNA, so no DNA is shown, and the CDR3 is as TCRdb lists it. This chain joins TRBV30 and TRBJ1-2; the table assigns TRBD1, which was not confirmed against the DNA. Germline V lookup: CDR1 GTSNPN, CDR2 SVGIG (reference sequence). The CDR3 adds up to 11 amino acids, both ends counted. The chain's CDR3 is CAWSISRQVSI.

The chain has TRBV3-1 (or the pseudogene TRBV3-2) and TRBJ2-2, with D unclear. The V gene lost 1 base and the J gene lost 0 bases, with 9 bases spanning the gap. Germline-derived CDR1 and CDR2 are LGHDT and YNNKEL (reference sequence). The CDR3 has 16 residues. The CDR3 region is CASSQARASNTGELFF. Here the CDR3 DNA reads TGTGCCAGCAGCCAAGCACGAGCGTCGAACACCGGGGAGCTGTTTTTT.